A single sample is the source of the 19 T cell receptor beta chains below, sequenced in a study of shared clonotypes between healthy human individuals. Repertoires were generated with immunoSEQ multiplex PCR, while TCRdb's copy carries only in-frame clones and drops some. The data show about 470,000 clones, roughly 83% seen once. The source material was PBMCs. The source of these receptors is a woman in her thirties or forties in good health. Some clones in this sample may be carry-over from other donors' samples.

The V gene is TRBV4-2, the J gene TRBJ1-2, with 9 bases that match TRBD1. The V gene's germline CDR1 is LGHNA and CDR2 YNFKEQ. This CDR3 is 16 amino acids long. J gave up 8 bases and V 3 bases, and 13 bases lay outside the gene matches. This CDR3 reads CASSQTGGREARGYTF. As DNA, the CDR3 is TGTGCCAGCAGCCAGACAGGGGGGAGGGAGGCTCGGGGCTACACCTTC.

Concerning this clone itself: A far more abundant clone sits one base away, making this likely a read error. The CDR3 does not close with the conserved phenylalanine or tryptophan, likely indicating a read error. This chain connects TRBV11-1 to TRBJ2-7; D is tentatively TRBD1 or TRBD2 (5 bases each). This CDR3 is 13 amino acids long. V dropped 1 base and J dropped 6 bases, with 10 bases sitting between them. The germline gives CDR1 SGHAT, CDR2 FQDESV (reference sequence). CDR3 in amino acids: CASSLGGVSEQYL. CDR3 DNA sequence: TGTGCCAGCAGCTTAGGAGGGGTTAGCGAGCAGTACCTC.

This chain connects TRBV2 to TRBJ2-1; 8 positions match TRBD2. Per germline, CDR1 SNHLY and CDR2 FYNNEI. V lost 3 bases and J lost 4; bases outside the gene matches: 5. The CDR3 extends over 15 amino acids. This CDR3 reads CASSDGRGRYNEQFF. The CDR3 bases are TGTGCCAGCAGTGATGGTCGCGGGAGGTACAATGAGCAGTTCTTC.

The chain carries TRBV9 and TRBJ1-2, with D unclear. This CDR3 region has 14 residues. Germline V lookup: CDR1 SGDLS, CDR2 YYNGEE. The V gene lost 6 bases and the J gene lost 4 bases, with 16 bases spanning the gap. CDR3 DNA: TGTGCCAGCAAGGGCCGTGGAACTTTCTATGGCTACACCTTC. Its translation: CASKGRGTFYGYTF.

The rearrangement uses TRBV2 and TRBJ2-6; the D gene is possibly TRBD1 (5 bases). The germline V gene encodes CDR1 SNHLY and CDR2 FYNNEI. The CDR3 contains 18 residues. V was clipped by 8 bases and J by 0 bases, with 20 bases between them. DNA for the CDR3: TGTGCCAGCCCATCCGATAGTCAGGGCCCCTCTGGGGCCAACGTCCTGACTTTC. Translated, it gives CASPSDSQGPSGANVLTF.

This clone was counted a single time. The CDR3 nucleotides are TGCGCCAGCAGCTTGGCTGGGGGCCTCAACTATGGCTACACCTTC. This translates into CASSLAGGLNYGYTF. The chain couples TRBV5-1 to TRBJ1-2, with D possibly TRBD1 on 6 matching bases. The CDR3 runs to 15 residues. The V gene's germline CDR1 is SGHRS and CDR2 YFSETQ. V was pared by 0 bases and J by 2 bases, with 11 bases between. The full variable domain, completed using reference TRBV5-1 and TRBJ1-2, is KAGVTQTPRYLIKTRGQQVTLSCSPISGHRSVSWYQQTPGQGLQFLFEYFSETQRNKGNFPGRFSGRQFSNSRSEMNVSTLELGDSALYLCASSLAGGLNYGYTFGSGTRLTVV.

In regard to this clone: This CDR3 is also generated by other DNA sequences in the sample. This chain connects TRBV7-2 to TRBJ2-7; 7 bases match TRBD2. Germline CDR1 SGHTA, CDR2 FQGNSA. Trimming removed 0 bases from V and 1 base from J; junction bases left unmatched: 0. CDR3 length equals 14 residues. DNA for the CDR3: TGTGCCAGCAGCTTAGCGGGGGGGTCCTACGAGCAGTACTTC. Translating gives CASSLAGGSYEQYF.

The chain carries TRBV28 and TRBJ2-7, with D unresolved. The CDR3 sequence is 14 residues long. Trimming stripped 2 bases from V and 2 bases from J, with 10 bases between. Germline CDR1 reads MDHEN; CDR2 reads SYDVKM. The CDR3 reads CASSLGAGPYEQYF. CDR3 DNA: TGTGCCAGCAGTTTAGGCGCAGGTCCCTACGAGCAGTACTTC.

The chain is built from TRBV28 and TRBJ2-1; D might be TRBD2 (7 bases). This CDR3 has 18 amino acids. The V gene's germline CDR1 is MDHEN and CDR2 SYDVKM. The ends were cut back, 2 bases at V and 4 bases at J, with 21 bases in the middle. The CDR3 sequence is CASSLGEGDYGAYNEQFF. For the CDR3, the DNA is TGTGCCAGCAGTTTAGGTGAGGGGGACTACGGGGCGTACAATGAGCAGTTCTTC.

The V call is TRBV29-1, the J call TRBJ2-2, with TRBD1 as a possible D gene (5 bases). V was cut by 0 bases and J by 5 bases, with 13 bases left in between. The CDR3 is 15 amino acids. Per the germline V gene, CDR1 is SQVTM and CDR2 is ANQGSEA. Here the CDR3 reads CSVEDGQGMTGELFF. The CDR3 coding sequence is TGCAGCGTTGAAGATGGGCAGGGTATGACCGGGGAGCTGTTTTTT.

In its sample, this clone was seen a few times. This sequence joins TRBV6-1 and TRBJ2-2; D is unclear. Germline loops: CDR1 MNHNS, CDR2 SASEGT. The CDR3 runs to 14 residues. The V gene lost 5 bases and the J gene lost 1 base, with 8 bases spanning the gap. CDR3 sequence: CASSTRQNTGELFF. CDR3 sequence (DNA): TGTGCCAGCAGTACGCGACAGAACACCGGGGAGCTGTTTTTT.

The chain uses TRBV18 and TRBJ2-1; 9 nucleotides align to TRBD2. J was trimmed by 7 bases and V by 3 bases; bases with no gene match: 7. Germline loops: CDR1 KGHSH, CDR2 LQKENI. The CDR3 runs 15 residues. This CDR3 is CASSPQLAGGNEQFF. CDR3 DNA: TGTGCCAGCTCACCCCAACTAGCGGGTGGGAATGAGCAGTTCTTC.

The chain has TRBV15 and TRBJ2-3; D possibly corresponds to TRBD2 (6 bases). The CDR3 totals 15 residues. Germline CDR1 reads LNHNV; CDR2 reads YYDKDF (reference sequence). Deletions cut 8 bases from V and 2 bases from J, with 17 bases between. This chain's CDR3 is CATGSGFGDTDTQYF. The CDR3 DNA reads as TGTGCCACCGGAAGCGGGTTTGGGGACACAGATACGCAGTATTTT.

The CDR3 DNA follows: TGCGCCAGCAGCCAACTGTTCGGGAACTACGAGCAGTACTTC. Translating gives CASSQLFGNYEQYF. V and J are TRBV4-1 and TRBJ2-7; tentative D call: TRBD2 (5 bases). The germline gives CDR1 MGHRA, CDR2 YSYEKL. V lost 2 bases and J lost 3, with 11 bases in between. The CDR3 consists of 14 residues.

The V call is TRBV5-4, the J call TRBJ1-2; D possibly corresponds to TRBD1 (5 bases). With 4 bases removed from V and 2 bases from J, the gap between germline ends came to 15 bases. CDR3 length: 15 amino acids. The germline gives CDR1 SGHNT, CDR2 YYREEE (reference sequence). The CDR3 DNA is TGTGCCAGCAGCCTGGGACCCTCCCAAAACTATGGCTACACCTTC. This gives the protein CASSLGPSQNYGYTF.

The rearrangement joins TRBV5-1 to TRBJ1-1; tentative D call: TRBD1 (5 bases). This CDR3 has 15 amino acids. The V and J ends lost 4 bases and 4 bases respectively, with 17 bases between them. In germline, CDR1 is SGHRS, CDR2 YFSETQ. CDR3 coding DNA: TGCGCCAGCAGCCAAGAACCGACAGAGGGCACTGAAGCTTTCTTT. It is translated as CASSQEPTEGTEAFF.

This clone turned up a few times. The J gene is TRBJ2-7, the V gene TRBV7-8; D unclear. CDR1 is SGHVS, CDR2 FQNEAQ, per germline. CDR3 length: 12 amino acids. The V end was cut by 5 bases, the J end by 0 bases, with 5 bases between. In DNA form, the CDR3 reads TGTGCCAGCAGCCCCATCTCCTACGAGCAGTACTTC. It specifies CASSPISYEQYF.

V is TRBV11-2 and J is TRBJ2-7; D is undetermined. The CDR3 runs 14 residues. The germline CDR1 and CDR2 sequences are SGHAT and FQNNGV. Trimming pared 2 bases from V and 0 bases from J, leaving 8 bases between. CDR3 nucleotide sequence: TGTGCCAGCAGCTTATTGGATTACTCCTACGAGCAGTACTTC. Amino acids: CASSLLDYSYEQYF.

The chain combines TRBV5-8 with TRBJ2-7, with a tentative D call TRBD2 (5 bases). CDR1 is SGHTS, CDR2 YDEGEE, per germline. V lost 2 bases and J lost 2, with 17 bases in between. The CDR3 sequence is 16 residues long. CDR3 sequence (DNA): TGTGCCAGCAGCTTTGTTTTTGGTAGCGAAGCCTACGAGCAGTACTTC. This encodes CASSFVFGSEAYEQYF.